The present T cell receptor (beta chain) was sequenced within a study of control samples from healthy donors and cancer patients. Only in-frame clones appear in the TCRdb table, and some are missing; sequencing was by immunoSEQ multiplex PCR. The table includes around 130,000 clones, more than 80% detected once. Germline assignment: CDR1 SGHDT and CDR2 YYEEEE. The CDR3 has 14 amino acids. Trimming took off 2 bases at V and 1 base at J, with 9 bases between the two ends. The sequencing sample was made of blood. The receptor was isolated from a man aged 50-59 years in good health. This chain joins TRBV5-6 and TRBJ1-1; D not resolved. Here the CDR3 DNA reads TGTGCCAGCAGCTTTGGGTTGCCGAACACTGAAGCTTTCTTT. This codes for CASSFGLPNTEAFF.